Following are 23 T cell receptor beta chains from one sample sequenced in a study of brain T cells in children with intractable seizures. Noted time point: blood from clinic visit 5 months post-surgery; TSC patient then seizure free. Clones were sequenced by immunoSEQ multiplex PCR, and TCRdb holds only the in-frame ones, with some missing. Of 340,000 or so clones in the sample, over 90% were seen once. The starting material was peripheral blood, obtained about 5 months after surgery. The receptors were gathered from a boy younger than two with tuberous sclerosis and intractable seizures.

The rearrangement links TRBV19 to TRBJ2-1; 10 nucleotides line up with TRBD2. This CDR3 spans 16 amino acids. CDR1 LNHDA and CDR2 SQIVND come from the germline V gene (reference sequence). V was clipped by 6 bases and J by 3 bases; unmatched bases: 8. CDR3 protein: CASRSISGGVYNEQFF. As DNA, the CDR3 is TGTGCCAGTAGATCAATCAGCGGGGGGGTCTACAATGAGCAGTTCTTC.

This chain links TRBV21-1 with TRBJ1-5; TRBD1 is the table's D call and was not checked against the DNA. TRBV21-1 is noted as a pseudogene. The CDR3 runs 16 residues. Here the CDR3 reads CASSIQVNRGTQPQHF. The CDR3 DNA reads as TGTGCCAGCAGCATCCAAGTGAACAGGGGAACTCAGCCCCAGCATTTT.

The CDR3 bases are TGTGCCAGCAGTTTATGGTCAGGGGGGTCCCAAGAGACCCAGTACTTC. Its protein product is CASSLWSGGSQETQYF. The chain is built from TRBV27 and TRBJ2-5; D might be TRBD1 (7 bases). Germline CDR1 MNHEY, CDR2 SMNVEV (reference sequence). This CDR3 has 16 amino acids. The V gene lost 1 base and the J gene lost 1 base, with 13 bases spanning the gap.

This rearrangement joins TRBV5-5 to TRBJ1-1; D is ambiguous. The germline CDR1 and CDR2 sequences are SGHKS and YYEKEE (reference sequence). V was cut by 4 bases and J by 10 bases, with 17 bases left in between. The CDR3 consists of 13 residues. As DNA, the CDR3 is TGTGCCAGCAGCCGCAGACACCCCTTAAGAGCTTTCTTT. Encoded protein: CASSRRHPLRAFF.

The rearrangement uses TRBV12-3 or TRBV12-4 and TRBJ1-6; tentative D call: TRBD1 (5 bases). Trimming stripped 5 bases from V and 6 bases from J, with 8 bases between. This CDR3 is built from 13 residues. The CDR3 protein is CASSVGLNSPLHF. Written as DNA, the CDR3 is TGTGCCAGCAGTGTGGGACTTAATTCACCCCTCCACTTT.

CDR3 bases: TGTGCCAGCAGCAGGGGGCAAAACATTCAGTACTTC. It yields the protein CASSRGQNIQYF. This chain joins TRBV9 and TRBJ2-4, with 7 bases aligning to TRBD1. The CDR3 sequence is 12 residues long. With 4 bases clipped from V and 5 bases from J, the junction kept 0 bases outside the gene matches. Germline lookup yields CDR1 SGDLS and CDR2 YYNGEE. Drawing the rest from reference TRBV9 and TRBJ2-4, the complete variable domain is DSGVTQTPKHLITATGQRVTLRCSPRSGDLSVYWYQQSLDQGLQFLIQYYNGEERAKGNILERFSAQQFPDLHSELNLSSLELGDSALYFCASSRGQNIQYFGAGTRLSVL.

This clone was picked up a small number of times. The chain recombines TRBV7-9 with TRBJ2-1; no reliable D call. V gave up 5 bases and J gave up 0 bases, with 11 bases separating them. CDR1 and CDR2 from the germline V gene are SEHNR and FQNEAQ (reference sequence). The CDR3 has 15 amino acids. This CDR3 reads CASSVVPSSYNEQFF. For the CDR3, the DNA is TGTGCCAGCAGCGTTGTCCCTTCCTCCTACAATGAGCAGTTCTTC.

The rearrangement joins TRBV25-1 to TRBJ2-7; D ambiguous. The germline CDR1 and CDR2 sequences are MGHDK and SYGVNS. The CDR3 is 12 amino acids. V lost 6 bases and J lost 3, with 9 bases in between. Here the CDR3 DNA reads TGTGCCAGCAGGGACGCCAGCTACGAGCAGTACTTC. This codes for CASRDASYEQYF.

The J gene is TRBJ1-2, the V gene TRBV30; D gene ambiguous. This CDR3 is built from 12 residues. Germline assignment: CDR1 GTSNPN and CDR2 SVGIG (reference sequence). Between the trimmed V and J ends, which lost 5 bases and 4 bases, there was a span of 11 bases. The DNA of the CDR3 is TGTGCCTGGGGGTCTTGGGCCTATGGCTACACCTTC. Translation gives CAWGSWAYGYTF.

V is TRBV7-9 and J is TRBJ2-6; no reliable D call. CDR3 size: 16 residues. Trimming stripped 4 bases from V and 0 bases from J, with 10 bases between. CDR1 and CDR2 (germline): SEHNR, FQNEAQ (reference sequence). Written as DNA, the CDR3 is TGTGCCAGCAGCTCGTCACTGCTCTCTGGGGCCAACGTCCTGACTTTC. Translated: CASSSSLLSGANVLTF.

This clone was observed a few times. The chain carries TRBV2 and TRBJ1-5; 10 bases align to TRBD1. There are 15 residues in the CDR3. V trimming: 7 bases; J trimming: 4 bases; junction bases outside the gene matches: 7. The germline V gene has CDR1 SNHLY and CDR2 FYNNEI. The CDR3 here is CASTPTGGGNQPQHF. In DNA, the CDR3 is TGTGCCAGCACCCCGACAGGGGGCGGGAATCAGCCCCAGCATTTT.

A remark on this clone: This specimen includes other DNA sequences encoding the same CDR3. The chain carries TRBV3-1 (or the pseudogene TRBV3-2) and TRBJ2-7; unclear D gene. CDR1 and CDR2 from the germline V gene are LGHDT and YNNKEL (reference sequence). CDR3 size: 12 residues. With 1 base removed from V and 5 bases from J, the gap between germline ends came to 6 bases. The CDR3 protein is CASSQVRDEQYF. CDR3 bases: TGTGCCAGCAGCCAAGTTAGGGACGAGCAGTACTTC.

The chain employs TRBV5-1 and TRBJ1-5, with a weak D call TRBD1 (5 bases). This CDR3 has 14 amino acids. Germline-derived CDR1 and CDR2 are SGHRS and YFSETQ. V lost 4 bases to trimming and J lost 5 bases, with 13 bases between them. CDR3 bases: TGCGCCAGCAGCCTGTGGATGGGGCATCAGCCCCAGCATTTT. Residues: CASSLWMGHQPQHF.

V gene TRBV12-3 or TRBV12-4 combines with J gene TRBJ1-2, with D possibly matching TRBD1 (5 bases). The length of the CDR3 is 13 residues. Trimming removed 3 bases from V and 2 bases from J, with 7 bases in between. The CDR3 here is CASSFGANYGYTF. CDR3 nucleotides: TGTGCCAGCAGTTTCGGGGCCAACTATGGCTACACCTTC.

The rearrangement links TRBV10-3 to TRBJ2-2, with TRBD2 matching over 7 bases. Looked up from germline, CDR1 is ENHRY and CDR2 is SYGVKD. The V segment lost 1 base and the J segment 4 bases; nucleotides outside the gene matches: 3. This CDR3 is 15 amino acids long. CDR3 region: CAISELGTTTGELFF. In DNA, the CDR3 is TGTGCCATCAGTGAGTTAGGGACTACCACCGGGGAGCTGTTTTTT.

The chain combines TRBV13 with TRBJ1-3; D ambiguous. Germline values: CDR1 PRHDT, CDR2 FYEKMQ (reference sequence). The CDR3 has 12 amino acids. Trimming took 5 bases from V and 4 from J, leaving 6 bases between them. Here the CDR3 reads CASSPRGNTIYF. The CDR3 region has the DNA TGTGCCAGCAGCCCACGAGGAAACACCATATATTTT.

This chain connects TRBV7-9 to TRBJ2-7; 12 nucleotides match TRBD1. The V gene's germline CDR1 is SEHNR and CDR2 FQNEAQ (reference sequence). This CDR3 comprises 16 residues. Unmatched junction bases numbered 12, after V lost 5 bases and J lost 7 bases. For the CDR3, the DNA is TGTGCCAGCAGCATCCCGGGGACAGGGGGCGCCGGGGAGCAGTACTTC. This sequence encodes CASSIPGTGGAGEQYF.

The chain links TRBV20-1 to TRBJ2-7, with TRBD2 matching 9 bases. This CDR3 has 13 amino acids. J lost 4 bases, V lost 3 bases, and 4 bases had no gene match. The germline gives CDR1 DFQATT, CDR2 SNEGSKA (reference sequence). Here the CDR3 DNA reads TGCAGTGCTAGTATAGCGGGGGCTTACGAGCAGTACTTC. Translating gives CSASIAGAYEQYF.

The chain links TRBV9 to TRBJ2-3, with D possibly being TRBD2 (6 bases). The V gene's germline CDR1 is SGDLS and CDR2 YYNGEE. V dropped 3 bases and J dropped 0 bases, with 11 bases sitting between them. CDR3 length equals 15 residues. The CDR3 spells CASSAHSGSTDTQYF. CDR3 in DNA: TGTGCCAGCAGCGCGCATAGCGGTAGCACAGATACGCAGTATTTT.

This clone appeared once. V is TRBV9 and J is TRBJ1-1, with 8 bases that match TRBD1. J gave up 0 bases and V 4 bases, and 5 bases lay outside the gene matches. This CDR3 has 15 residues. Germline V gene lookup returns CDR1 SGDLS and CDR2 YYNGEE. CDR3 loop: CASSPWTGMNTEAFF. CDR3 nucleotide sequence: TGTGCCAGCAGCCCCTGGACAGGGATGAACACTGAAGCTTTCTTT.

The chain recombines TRBV5-1 with TRBJ2-3; 11 bases fit TRBD2. CDR1 SGHRS and CDR2 YFSETQ come from the germline V gene. This CDR3 is built from 17 residues. V gave up 2 bases and J gave up 6 bases; unmatched junction bases: 11. CDR3: CASSLASSGRNGDTQYF. CDR3 nucleotides: TGCGCCAGCAGCTTAGCTTCTAGCGGGAGGAACGGGGATACGCAGTATTTT.

The chain recombines TRBV5-6 with TRBJ1-3; the D gene is possibly TRBD1 (6 bases). The CDR3 is made up of 16 amino acids. Trimming cost V 2 bases and J 4 bases, with 16 bases left between them. CDR1 SGHDT and CDR2 YYEEEE come from the germline V gene. In DNA form, the CDR3 reads TGTGCCAGCAGCTTCCCCTTGGCGGGGGGCGGAAACACCATATATTTT. This sequence encodes CASSFPLAGGGNTIYF.

This clone was observed a single time. The chain combines TRBV11-2 with TRBJ2-5; D is tentatively TRBD1 or TRBD2 (5 bases each). From germline, CDR1 is SGHAT and CDR2 FQNNGV. V was pared by 5 bases and J by 5 bases, with 21 bases between. This CDR3 spans 16 amino acids. The CDR3 DNA follows: TGTGCCAGCAGCCAACCCCGGGACGGTTGTAAGGAGACCCAGTACTTC. It encodes CASSQPRDGCKETQYF.